This TCR beta chain was found in a study of control samples from healthy donors and cancer patients. The CDR3 is 14 residues long. Germline trimming cut 4 bases from V and 1 base from J; bases unmatched to any gene: 2. Germline V lookup: CDR1 MNHEY, CDR2 SVGAGI. Some clones are missing from TCRdb's copy, which holds only in-frame ones; the method was immunoSEQ multiplex PCR. The sample lists 180,000 or so clones; just under 95% were seen once. Sequenced input: blood. The chain carries TRBV6-5 and TRBJ2-3; 7 positions match TRBD2. The TCR was taken from a woman in her sixties or seventies in good health. CDR3 in amino acids: CASSSGGGTDTQYF. The CDR3 DNA is TGTGCCAGCAGTTCGGGGGGTGGCACAGATACGCAGTATTTT.